This TCR beta chain was found in a study of T-cell reconstitution after alpha-beta-depleted transplantation in children. Study outcomes and limitations: The study reportedly traced alpha-beta T cells about two months after transplant to several hundred expanded graft clones. After one year, T-cell counts and TCRbeta diversity mostly came from new T cells. Surviving recipient T cells and thymic progenitors accounted for the high day-60 TCRbeta diversity observed in some patients.

The CDR3 spans 15 residues. Germline V CDR1 and CDR2: MDHEN, SYDVKM. The germline V and J ends were trimmed by 6 bases and 0 bases, with 12 bases remaining between them. Library preparation (for TCRbeta) was performed with unique molecular identifiers. TCRdb passed the PCR reads through MiXCR, listing each CDR3 protein once. This sample has 400,000 to 450,000 distinct CDR3 sequences, with roughly 43% found just once. As for this clonotype: The antigen remains undetermined. This sequence may be a read error, since a much larger clone differs from it by one base.

Sequenced here: PBMCs, sampled before TCRalphabeta/CD19-depleted stem cell transplant. This clonotype was sampled from a girl aged 2 to 9 with aplastic anemia, due to receive a stem cell transplant. This chain connects TRBV28 to TRBJ2-1, with D hard to call. This chain's CDR3 is CASSLLYPSYNEQFF. CDR3 DNA: TGTGCCAGCAGCCTGCTCTACCCCTCCTACAATGAGCAGTTCTTC. Using reference TRBV28 and TRBJ2-1 for the parts outside the CDR3, the full variable domain is DVKVTQSSRYLVKRTGEKVFLECVQDMDHENMFWYRQDPGLGLRLIYFSYDVKMKEKGDIPEGYSVSREKKERFSLILESASTNQTSMYLCASSLLYPSYNEQFFGPGTRLTVL.